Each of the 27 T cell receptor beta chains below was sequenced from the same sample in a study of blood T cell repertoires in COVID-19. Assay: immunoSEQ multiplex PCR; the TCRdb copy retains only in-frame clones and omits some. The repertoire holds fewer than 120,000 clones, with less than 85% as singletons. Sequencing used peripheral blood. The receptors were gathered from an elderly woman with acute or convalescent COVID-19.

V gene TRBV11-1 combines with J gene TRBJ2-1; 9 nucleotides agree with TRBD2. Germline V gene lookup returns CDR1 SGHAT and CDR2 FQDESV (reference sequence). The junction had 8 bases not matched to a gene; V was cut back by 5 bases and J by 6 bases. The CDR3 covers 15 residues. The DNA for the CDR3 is TGTGCCAGCAGCCCGGGACTAGCCCTTTTCAATGAGCAGTTCTTC. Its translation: CASSPGLALFNEQFF.

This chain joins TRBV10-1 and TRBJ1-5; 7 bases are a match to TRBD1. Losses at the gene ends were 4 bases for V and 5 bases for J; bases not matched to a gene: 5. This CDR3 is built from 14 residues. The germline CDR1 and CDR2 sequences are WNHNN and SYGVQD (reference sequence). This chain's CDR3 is CASSAGQPDQPQHF. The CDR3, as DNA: TGCGCCAGCAGTGCGGGACAGCCGGATCAGCCCCAGCATTTT.

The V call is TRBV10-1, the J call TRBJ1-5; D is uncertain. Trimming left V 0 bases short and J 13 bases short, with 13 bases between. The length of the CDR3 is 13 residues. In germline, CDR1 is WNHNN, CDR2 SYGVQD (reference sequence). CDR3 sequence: CASSESVEGVQHF. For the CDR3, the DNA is TGCGCCAGCAGTGAGTCTGTTGAGGGAGTACAGCATTTT.

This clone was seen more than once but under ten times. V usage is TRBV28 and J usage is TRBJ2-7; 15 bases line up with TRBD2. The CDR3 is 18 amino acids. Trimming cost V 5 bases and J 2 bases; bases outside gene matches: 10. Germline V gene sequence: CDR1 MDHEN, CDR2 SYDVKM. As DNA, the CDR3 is TGTGCCAGCAGTACCTCGGGACTAGCGGGAGGTCTGACCTACGAGCAGTACTTC. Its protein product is CASSTSGLAGGLTYEQYF.

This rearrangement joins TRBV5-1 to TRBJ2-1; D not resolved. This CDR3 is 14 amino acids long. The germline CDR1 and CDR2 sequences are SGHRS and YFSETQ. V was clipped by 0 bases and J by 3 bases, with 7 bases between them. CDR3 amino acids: CASSLGENYNEQFF. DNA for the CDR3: TGCGCCAGCAGCTTGGGCGAGAACTACAATGAGCAGTTCTTC.

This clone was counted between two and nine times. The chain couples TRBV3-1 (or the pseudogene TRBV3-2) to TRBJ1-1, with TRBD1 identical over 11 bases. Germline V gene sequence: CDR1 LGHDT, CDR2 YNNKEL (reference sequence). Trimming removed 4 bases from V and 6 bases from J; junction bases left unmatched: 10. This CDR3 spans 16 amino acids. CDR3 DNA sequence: TGTGCCAGCAGCCCCGGACAGGGGGCAATTAAGGCTGAAGCTTTCTTT. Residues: CASSPGQGAIKAEAFF.

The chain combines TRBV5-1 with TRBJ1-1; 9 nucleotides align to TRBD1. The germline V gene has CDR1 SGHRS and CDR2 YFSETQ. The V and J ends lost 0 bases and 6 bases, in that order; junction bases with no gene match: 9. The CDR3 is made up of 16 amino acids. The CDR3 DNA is TGCGCCAGCAGCTTGGAGCCGACAGGGGGAGGCGCTGAAGCTTTCTTT. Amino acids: CASSLEPTGGGAEAFF.

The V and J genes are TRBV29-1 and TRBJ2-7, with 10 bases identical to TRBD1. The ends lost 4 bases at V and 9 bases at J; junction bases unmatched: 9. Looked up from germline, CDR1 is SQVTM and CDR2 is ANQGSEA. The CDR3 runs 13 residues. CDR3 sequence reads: CSVGEGQGWGQYF. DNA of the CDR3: TGCAGCGTTGGCGAGGGACAGGGGTGGGGGCAGTACTTC.

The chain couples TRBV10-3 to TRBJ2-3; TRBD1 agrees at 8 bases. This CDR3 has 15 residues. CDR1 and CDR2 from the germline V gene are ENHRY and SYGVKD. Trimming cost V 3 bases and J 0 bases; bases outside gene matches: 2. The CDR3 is CAISDDRGSTDTQYF. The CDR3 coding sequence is TGTGCCATCAGTGACGACAGGGGTAGCACAGATACGCAGTATTTT.

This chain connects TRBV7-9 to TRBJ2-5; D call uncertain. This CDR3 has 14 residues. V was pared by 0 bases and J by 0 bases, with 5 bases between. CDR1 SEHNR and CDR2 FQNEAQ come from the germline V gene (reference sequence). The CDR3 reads CASSLAQYQETQYF. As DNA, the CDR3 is TGTGCCAGCAGCTTAGCACAGTACCAAGAGACCCAGTACTTC. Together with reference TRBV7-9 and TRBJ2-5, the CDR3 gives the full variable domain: DTGVSQNPRHKITKRGQNVTFRCDPISEHNRLYWYRQTLGQGPEFLTYFQNEAQLEKSRLLSDRFSAERPKGSFSTLEIQRTEQGDSAMYLCASSLAQYQETQYFGPGTRLLVL.

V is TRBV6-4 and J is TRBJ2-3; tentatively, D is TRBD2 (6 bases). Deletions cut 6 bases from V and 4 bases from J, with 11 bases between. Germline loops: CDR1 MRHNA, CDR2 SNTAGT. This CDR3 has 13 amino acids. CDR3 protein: CASSPRLADTQYF. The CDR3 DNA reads TGTGCCAGCAGCCCCCGACTAGCAGATACGCAGTATTTT.

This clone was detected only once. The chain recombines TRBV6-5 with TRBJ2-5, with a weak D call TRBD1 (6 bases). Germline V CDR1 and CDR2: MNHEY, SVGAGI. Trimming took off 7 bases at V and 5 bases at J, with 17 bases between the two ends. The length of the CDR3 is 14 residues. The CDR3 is CASTERGRGETQYF. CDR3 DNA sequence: TGTGCCAGCACCGAAAGGGGCAGGGGTGAGACCCAGTACTTC.

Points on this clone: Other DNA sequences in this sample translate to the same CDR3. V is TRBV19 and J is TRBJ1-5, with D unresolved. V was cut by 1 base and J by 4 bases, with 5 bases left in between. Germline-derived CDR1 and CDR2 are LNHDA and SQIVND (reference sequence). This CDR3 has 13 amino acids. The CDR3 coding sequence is TGTGCCAGTAGTATAGCCGTAAATCAGCCCCAGCATTTT. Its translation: CASSIAVNQPQHF.

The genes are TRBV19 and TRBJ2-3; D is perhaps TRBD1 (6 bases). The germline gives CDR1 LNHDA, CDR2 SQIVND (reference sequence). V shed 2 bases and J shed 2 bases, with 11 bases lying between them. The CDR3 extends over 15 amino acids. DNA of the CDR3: TGTGCCAGTAGTATACCGGACAGCTTCACAGATACGCAGTATTTT. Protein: CASSIPDSFTDTQYF.

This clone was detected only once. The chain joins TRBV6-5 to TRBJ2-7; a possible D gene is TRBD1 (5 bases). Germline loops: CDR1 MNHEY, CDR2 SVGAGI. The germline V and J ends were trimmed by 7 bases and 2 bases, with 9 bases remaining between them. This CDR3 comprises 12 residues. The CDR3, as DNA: TGTGCCAGCATCACAGGAGCCTACGAGCAGTACTTC. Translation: CASITGAYEQYF.

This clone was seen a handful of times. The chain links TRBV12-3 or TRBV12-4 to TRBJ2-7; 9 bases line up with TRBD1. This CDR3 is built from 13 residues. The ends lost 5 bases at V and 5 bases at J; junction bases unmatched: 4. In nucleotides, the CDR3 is TGTGCCAGCAGTCCACAGGGGGCGGACGAGCAGTACTTC. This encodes CASSPQGADEQYF.

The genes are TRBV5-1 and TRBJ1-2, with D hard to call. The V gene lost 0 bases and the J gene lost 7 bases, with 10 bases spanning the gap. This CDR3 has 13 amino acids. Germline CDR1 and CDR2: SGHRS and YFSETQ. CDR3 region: CASSLDGSPGYTF. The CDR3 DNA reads TGCGCCAGCAGCTTGGACGGGAGTCCTGGCTACACCTTC.

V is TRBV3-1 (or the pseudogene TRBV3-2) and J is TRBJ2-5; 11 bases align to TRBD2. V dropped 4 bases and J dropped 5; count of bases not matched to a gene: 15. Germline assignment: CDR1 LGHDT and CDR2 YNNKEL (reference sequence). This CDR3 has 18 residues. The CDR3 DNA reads TGTGCCAGCAGCCCCTTCCCATATAGCGGGGGGGCCATTGAGACCCAGTACTTC. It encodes CASSPFPYSGGAIETQYF.

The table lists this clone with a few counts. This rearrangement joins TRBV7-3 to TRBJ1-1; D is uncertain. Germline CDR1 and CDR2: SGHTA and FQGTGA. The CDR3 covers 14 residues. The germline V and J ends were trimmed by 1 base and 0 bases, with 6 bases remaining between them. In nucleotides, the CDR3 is TGTGCCAGCAGCTTAAGGGGAGTGAACACTGAAGCTTTCTTT. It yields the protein CASSLRGVNTEAFF.

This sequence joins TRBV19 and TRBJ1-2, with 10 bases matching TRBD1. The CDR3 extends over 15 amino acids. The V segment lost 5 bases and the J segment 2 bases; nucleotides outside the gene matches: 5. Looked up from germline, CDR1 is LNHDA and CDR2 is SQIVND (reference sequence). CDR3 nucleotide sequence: TGTGCCAGTAGTCTTCAGGGACAGGGGAACTATGGCTACACCTTC. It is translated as CASSLQGQGNYGYTF.

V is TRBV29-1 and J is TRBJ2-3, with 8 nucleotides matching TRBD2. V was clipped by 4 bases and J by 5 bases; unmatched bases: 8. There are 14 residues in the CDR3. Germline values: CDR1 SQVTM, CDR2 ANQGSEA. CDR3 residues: CSVGAGDSRDTQYF. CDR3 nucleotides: TGCAGCGTTGGAGCGGGAGATTCTAGAGATACGCAGTATTTT.

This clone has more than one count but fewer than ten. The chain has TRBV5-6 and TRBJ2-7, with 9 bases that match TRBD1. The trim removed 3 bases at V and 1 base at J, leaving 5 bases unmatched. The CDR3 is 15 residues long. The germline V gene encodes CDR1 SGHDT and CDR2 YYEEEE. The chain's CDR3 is CASSSTGTGSYEQYF. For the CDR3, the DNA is TGTGCCAGCAGCTCCACCGGGACAGGGTCCTACGAGCAGTACTTC.

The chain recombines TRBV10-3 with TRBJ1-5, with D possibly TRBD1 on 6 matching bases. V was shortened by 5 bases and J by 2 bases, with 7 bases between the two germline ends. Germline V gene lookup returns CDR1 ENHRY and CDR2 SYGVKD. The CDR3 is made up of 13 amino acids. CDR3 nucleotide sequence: TGTGCCATCAGTCCAGGGGGCAATCAGCCCCAGCATTTT. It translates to CAISPGGNQPQHF.

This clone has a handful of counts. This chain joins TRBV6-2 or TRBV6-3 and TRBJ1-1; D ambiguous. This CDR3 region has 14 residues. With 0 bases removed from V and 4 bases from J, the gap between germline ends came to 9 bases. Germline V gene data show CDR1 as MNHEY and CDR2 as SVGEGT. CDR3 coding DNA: TGTGCCAGCAGTTACTCGCTTGGAGGCACTGAAGCTTTCTTT. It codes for CASSYSLGGTEAFF.

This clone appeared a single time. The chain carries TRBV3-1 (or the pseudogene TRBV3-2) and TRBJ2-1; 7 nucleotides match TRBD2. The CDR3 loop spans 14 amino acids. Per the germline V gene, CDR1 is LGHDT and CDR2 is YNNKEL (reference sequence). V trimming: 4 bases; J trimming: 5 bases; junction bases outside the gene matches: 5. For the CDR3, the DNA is TGTGCCAGCAGCCGCGGGGGAATTGACAATGAGCAGTTCTTC. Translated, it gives CASSRGGIDNEQFF.

CDR3 sequence: CASSQAEGGSSYGYTF. In DNA form, the CDR3 reads TGCGCCAGCAGCCAAGCTGAGGGCGGGTCGAGCTATGGCTACACCTTC. This chain uses TRBV4-3 with TRBJ1-2; D remains unclear. There are 16 residues in the CDR3. The germline V gene has CDR1 LGHNA and CDR2 YSLEER. The ends were cut back, 1 base at V and 4 bases at J, with 16 bases in the middle.

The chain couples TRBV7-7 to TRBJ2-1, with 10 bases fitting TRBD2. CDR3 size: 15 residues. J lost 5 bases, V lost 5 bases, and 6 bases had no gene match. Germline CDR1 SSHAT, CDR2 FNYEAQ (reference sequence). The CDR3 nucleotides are TGTGCCAGCAGCCAAAATAGCGGGAGGAACAATGAGCAGTTCTTC. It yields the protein CASSQNSGRNNEQFF.